Below are 30 T cell receptor beta chains sequenced from a single sample in a study of blood T cell repertoires in COVID-19. Assay: immunoSEQ multiplex PCR; the TCRdb copy retains only in-frame clones and omits some. The table shows more than 200,000 clones, with about 84% occurring only once. Sequenced sample: PBMCs or T cells enriched from blood (not recorded which). The receptors here all came from a man in his thirties or forties with acute COVID-19.

This CDR3 is CASSFRTGLKTQYF. The CDR3 DNA is TGCGCCAGCAGCTTCCGGACAGGCTTGAAGACCCAGTACTTC. The V call is TRBV4-1, the J call TRBJ2-5, with 7 bases lining up with TRBD1. CDR1 and CDR2 from the germline V gene are MGHRA and YSYEKL. The CDR3 totals 14 residues. Trimming cost V 5 bases and J 6 bases; bases outside gene matches: 9.

This chain uses TRBV18 with TRBJ1-1, with D perhaps TRBD1 (6 bases). Germline V gives CDR1 KGHSH, CDR2 LQKENI. V lost 6 bases and J 7 bases, leaving 15 bases between the germline ends. The CDR3 loop spans 13 amino acids. CDR3 protein: CASSTGWDIEAFF. The DNA for the CDR3 is TGTGCCAGCTCTACCGGGTGGGACATTGAAGCTTTCTTT.

Notes on this clone: One end of the junction fails to match germline, which may point to a read error. The chain links TRBV4-1 to TRBJ1-6; TRBD1 matches 10 bases. The CDR3 consists of 15 residues. CDR1 is MGHRA and CDR2 is YSYEKL in the germline V gene. CDR3 nucleotides: TGCGCCAGCAGCGAAGACAGGGGGCATTTTTCACCCCTCCACTTT. Translated, it gives CASSEDRGHFSPLHF.

This clone was seen just once. J is TRBJ2-1 and V is TRBV27, with TRBD2 matching over 8 bases. CDR3 length: 16 amino acids. After removal of 7 bases from V and 0 bases from J, the junction contained 8 bases not matched to a gene. Germline V CDR1 and CDR2: MNHEY, SMNVEV (reference sequence). The CDR3 coding sequence is TGTGCCAGCACTTCCGGGGGGGCCGGCTCCTACAATGAGCAGTTCTTC. Its translation is CASTSGGAGSYNEQFF.

DNA of the CDR3: TGTGCCAGCAGCTTAGGGAGGGACTACAAGCGGGACACTGAAGCTTTCTTT. This translates into CASSLGRDYKRDTEAFF. The rearrangement uses TRBV11-2 and TRBJ1-1; a possible D gene is TRBD1 (5 bases). Trimming pared 1 base from V and 3 bases from J, leaving 18 bases between. The CDR3 spans 17 residues. Germline V gene sequence: CDR1 SGHAT, CDR2 FQNNGV. Filled out from reference TRBV11-2 and TRBJ1-1, the complete variable domain reads EAGVAQSPRYKIIEKRQSVAFWCNPISGHATLYWYQQILGQGPKLLIQFQNNGVVDDSQLPKDRFSAERLKGVDSTLKIQPAKLEDSAVYLCASSLGRDYKRDTEAFFGQGTRLTVV.

This chain joins TRBV19 and TRBJ2-2; 13 bases agree with TRBD2. Germline V lookup: CDR1 LNHDA, CDR2 SQIVND (reference sequence). The CDR3 runs to 16 residues. With 7 bases clipped from V and 7 bases from J, the junction kept 9 bases outside the gene matches. Here the CDR3 reads CASTLLAGGQGGELFF. The CDR3 region has the DNA TGTGCCAGTACCCTACTAGCGGGGGGGCAAGGCGGGGAGCTGTTTTTT.

The rearrangement uses TRBV3-1 (or the pseudogene TRBV3-2) and TRBJ2-7; D perhaps matches TRBD1 (6 bases). Germline CDR1 and CDR2: LGHDT and YNNKEL (reference sequence). Trimming cost V 5 bases and J 5 bases, with 10 bases left between them. The CDR3 is 12 amino acids. Written as DNA, the CDR3 is TGTGCCAGCAGCAACAGGGTAAACGAGCAGTACTTC. Protein product: CASSNRVNEQYF.

V gene TRBV9 combines with J gene TRBJ1-1, with D perhaps TRBD1 (5 bases). This CDR3 is 14 amino acids long. In germline, CDR1 is SGDLS, CDR2 YYNGEE. The germline V and J ends were trimmed by 0 bases and 4 bases, with 10 bases remaining between them. CDR3 protein: CASSVAGGATEAFF. CDR3 bases: TGTGCCAGCAGCGTAGCTGGCGGGGCCACTGAAGCTTTCTTT.

V and J are TRBV19 and TRBJ1-1; TRBD1 aligns across 8 bases. The CDR3 consists of 13 residues. V gave up 7 bases and J gave up 0 bases; unmatched junction bases: 1. The V gene's germline CDR1 is LNHDA and CDR2 SQIVND (reference sequence). The CDR3 loop reads CASTDRVNTEAFF. CDR3 nucleotides: TGTGCCAGTACGGACAGGGTGAACACTGAAGCTTTCTTT.

CDR3 sequence: CASSRGLAGLTGELFF. DNA of the CDR3: TGTGCCAGCAGCCGAGGACTAGCGGGTCTCACCGGGGAGCTGTTTTTT. This chain links TRBV7-8 with TRBJ2-2; 11 bases are shared with TRBD2. J gave up 4 bases and V 5 bases, and 6 bases lay outside the gene matches. The germline CDR1 and CDR2 sequences are SGHVS and FQNEAQ. This CDR3 has 16 residues.

CDR3 sequence: CASSSVLNTEAFF. The CDR3 nucleotides read TGCGCCAGCAGCTCTGTATTGAACACTGAAGCTTTCTTT. The rearrangement uses TRBV5-1 and TRBJ1-1; D remains unclear. This CDR3 has 13 amino acids. With 3 bases removed from V and 0 bases from J, the gap between germline ends came to 6 bases. CDR1 is SGHRS and CDR2 is YFSETQ in the germline V gene.

The chain employs TRBV6-5 and TRBJ1-2; 10 bases are a match to TRBD1. This CDR3 is 14 amino acids long. CDR1 is MNHEY, CDR2 SVGAGI, per germline. V shed 7 bases and J 1 base; nucleotides not matched to a gene: 3. CDR3 protein: CASIRDRGNYGYTF. As DNA, the CDR3 is TGTGCCAGCATAAGGGACAGGGGTAACTATGGCTACACCTTC.

On this clone: The junction differs from germline at one of its ends, possibly a read error. The chain links TRBV6-5 to TRBJ2-1, with no clear D. Germline V lookup: CDR1 MNHEY, CDR2 SVGAGI. The CDR3 has 13 amino acids. For the CDR3, the DNA is TGTACCAGCAGTTTGAGCGCCTACAATGAGCAGTTCTTC. It yields the protein CTSSLSAYNEQFF.

The rearrangement uses TRBV7-9 and TRBJ1-5; a possible D gene is TRBD1 (6 bases). The V end was cut by 5 bases, the J end by 5 bases, with 16 bases between. Germline V gene data show CDR1 as SEHNR and CDR2 as FQNEAQ (reference sequence). This CDR3 contains 15 residues. CDR3 region: CASSPDGGGYQPQHF. CDR3 nucleotides: TGTGCCAGCAGCCCGGACGGGGGGGGCTATCAGCCCCAGCATTTT.

To note about this clone: The DNA is left out, because the CDR3 cannot be placed on it with certainty; the CDR3 is given as TCRdb lists it. V and J are TRBV5-1 and TRBJ1-1. The CDR3 adds up to 16 amino acids, both ends counted. CDR1 and CDR2 (germline): SGHRS, YFSETQ. The CDR3 region is CASSFGSGVANTEAFF.

The chain has TRBV5-1 and TRBJ2-1, with 9 bases identical to TRBD2. V lost 9 bases and J lost 8; bases outside the gene matches: 9. The CDR3 covers 13 residues. Per the germline V gene, CDR1 is SGHRS and CDR2 is YFSETQ. The CDR3 DNA is TGCGCCACCGGGGGGACTAGCATCGATGAGCAGTTCTTC. This gives the protein CATGGTSIDEQFF.

The V and J genes are TRBV6-5 and TRBJ1-6; 8 bases align to TRBD1. J lost 10 bases, V lost 7 bases, and 9 bases had no gene match. The CDR3 loop spans 14 amino acids. Germline lookup yields CDR1 MNHEY and CDR2 SVGAGI. The CDR3, as DNA: TGTGCCAGCAAGATGGACAGGGTGGTATCACCCCTCCACTTT. Translating it yields CASKMDRVVSPLHF.

V gene TRBV6-5 combines with J gene TRBJ1-1; the match to TRBD1 covers 9 bases. Germline CDR1 and CDR2: MNHEY and SVGAGI. The V gene end was trimmed by 6 bases and the J gene end by 5 bases; junction bases not matched to a gene: 4. The CDR3 contains 13 residues. CDR3 bases: TGTGCCAGCAGCATAGACAGGGGGACTGAAGCTTTCTTT. It codes for CASSIDRGTEAFF.

A few counts support this clone. The rearrangement uses TRBV27 and TRBJ1-1; tentatively, D is TRBD1 (5 bases). The CDR3 totals 14 residues. V lost 0 bases and J 6 bases, leaving 11 bases between the germline ends. Germline CDR1 reads MNHEY; CDR2 reads SMNVEV (reference sequence). This CDR3 reads CASSLSGGVSEAFF. The CDR3 DNA follows: TGTGCCAGCAGTTTATCCGGAGGGGTGTCTGAAGCTTTCTTT.

The J gene is TRBJ2-3, the V gene TRBV5-5; possible D gene TRBD2, 7 bases. Germline-derived CDR1 and CDR2 are SGHKS and YYEKEE (reference sequence). CDR3 length: 16 amino acids. Trimming removed 1 base from V and 0 bases from J, with 12 bases in between. In DNA form, the CDR3 reads TGTGCCAGCAGCTTGAGGGGGGGCGCTAGCACAGATACGCAGTATTTT. Its translation: CASSLRGGASTDTQYF.

The chain has TRBV29-1 and TRBJ2-2; D call uncertain. Germline CDR1 reads SQVTM; CDR2 reads ANQGSEA. With 4 bases removed from V and 4 bases from J, the gap between germline ends came to 16 bases. This CDR3 has 15 residues. CDR3 residues: CSVAIRKESTGELFF. DNA for the CDR3: TGCAGCGTTGCCATTAGGAAGGAGAGCACCGGGGAGCTGTTTTTT.

The chain has TRBV7-2 and TRBJ2-7; TRBD2 might be the D (6 bases). The CDR3 consists of 13 residues. Germline CDR1 and CDR2: SGHTA and FQGNSA. The V gene lost 1 base and the J gene lost 3 bases, with 7 bases spanning the gap. The CDR3 reads CASSLVGGYEQYF. The DNA of the CDR3 is TGTGCCAGCAGCTTAGTCGGGGGCTACGAGCAGTACTTC.

V and J are TRBV5-1 and TRBJ2-7; TRBD1 agrees at 9 bases. CDR3 size: 15 residues. V lost 0 bases, J lost 5 bases, and 6 bases stayed unmatched. Looked up from germline, CDR1 is SGHRS and CDR2 is YFSETQ. The CDR3, as DNA: TGCGCCAGCAGCTTGGTAGGACAGGGGATGAACGAGCAGTACTTC. Protein: CASSLVGQGMNEQYF.

The genes are TRBV15 and TRBJ1-4; TRBD1 agrees at 8 bases. The CDR3 totals 15 residues. J gave up 8 bases and V 2 bases, and 7 bases lay outside the gene matches. CDR1 and CDR2 (germline): LNHNV, YYDKDF (reference sequence). CDR3 sequence: CATSRPTGGEEKLFF. The CDR3, as DNA: TGTGCCACCAGCAGACCAACAGGGGGGGAGGAAAAACTGTTTTTT.

The chain carries TRBV28 and TRBJ2-7; TRBD1 matches at 9 bases. This CDR3 is built from 18 residues. Losses at the gene ends were 2 bases for V and 0 bases for J; bases not matched to a gene: 11. Germline CDR1 MDHEN, CDR2 SYDVKM. The CDR3 DNA reads as TGTGCCAGCAGTTTAGTACCATGGGGACAGGGTAGCTCCTACGAGCAGTACTTC. Its translation is CASSLVPWGQGSSYEQYF.

The chain links TRBV29-1 to TRBJ1-6; TRBD1 might be the D (6 bases). The germline V gene has CDR1 SQVTM and CDR2 ANQGSEA. The V end was cut by 5 bases, the J end by 10 bases, with 18 bases between. The CDR3 spans 14 residues. The CDR3 DNA reads as TGCAGCGTTTCCGGACAGCCTTTTGGGTCACCCCTCCACTTT. Its translation is CSVSGQPFGSPLHF.

The chain is built from TRBV5-1 and TRBJ1-3; no definite D call. V gave up 3 bases and J gave up 4 bases, with 14 bases separating them. The germline gives CDR1 SGHRS, CDR2 YFSETQ. The CDR3 sequence is 15 residues long. CDR3 sequence (DNA): TGCGCCAGCAGCTCCCTTCCAGCGAACGGAAACACCATATATTTT. It translates to CASSSLPANGNTIYF.

The chain joins TRBV7-9 to TRBJ1-6; 7 bases agree with TRBD1. Trimming cost V 5 bases and J 10 bases; bases outside gene matches: 8. Germline values: CDR1 SEHNR, CDR2 FQNEAQ (reference sequence). The CDR3 runs to 14 residues. As DNA, the CDR3 is TGTGCCAGCAGCAAGGGACAGCCAAGCTCACCCCTCCACTTT. Its protein is CASSKGQPSSPLHF.

The genes are TRBV18 and TRBJ2-5; 10 nucleotides line up with TRBD2. The CDR3 consists of 16 residues. The germline gives CDR1 KGHSH, CDR2 LQKENI. The J segment lost 2 bases and the V segment lost 4 bases, leaving 7 bases of the junction unmatched. The CDR3 coding sequence is TGTGCCAGCTCACTGCGACTAGCGGGTTCACAAGAGACCCAGTACTTC. Protein product: CASSLRLAGSQETQYF. Based on the CDR3 plus reference TRBV18 and TRBJ2-5, the full variable domain is NAGVMQNPRHLVRRRGQEARLRCSPMKGHSHVYWYRQLPEEGLKFMVYLQKENIIDESGMPKERFSAEFPKEGPSILRIQQVVRGDSAAYFCASSLRLAGSQETQYFGPGTRLLVL.

This sequence joins TRBV6-1 and TRBJ1-5; TRBD1 matches at 8 bases. The V gene end was trimmed by 3 bases and the J gene end by 3 bases; junction bases not matched to a gene: 1. CDR1 MNHNS and CDR2 SASEGT come from the germline V gene. The CDR3 runs to 14 residues. CDR3 protein: CASSETGDNQPQHF. CDR3 coding DNA: TGTGCCAGCAGTGAGACAGGGGACAATCAGCCCCAGCATTTT.